Following are 14 T cell receptor beta chains from one sample sequenced in a study of blood T cell repertoires in COVID-19. Assay: immunoSEQ multiplex PCR; the TCRdb copy retains only in-frame clones and omits some. Of about 270,000 clones detected, roughly 80% appear once; the ten largest clones hold 4.1%. The specimen sequenced was peripheral blood. These receptors originate from a woman in her forties or fifties with active or convalescent COVID-19.

The gene calls are TRBV15 and TRBJ1-2; 11 positions match TRBD1. Germline V gene lookup returns CDR1 LNHNV and CDR2 YYDKDF (reference sequence). V trimming: 3 bases; J trimming: 8 bases; junction bases outside the gene matches: 11. This CDR3 comprises 16 residues. This CDR3 reads CATSRKRDRGIYGYTF. The DNA for the CDR3 is TGTGCCACCAGCAGGAAAAGGGACAGGGGGATATACGGCTACACCTTC. Complete variable domain (other parts from reference TRBV15 and TRBJ1-2): DAMVIQNPRYQVTQFGKPVTLSCSQTLNHNVMYWYQQKSSQAPKLLFHYYDKDFNNEADTPDNFQSRRPNTSFCFLDIRSPGLGDTAMYLCATSRKRDRGIYGYTFGSGTRLTVV.

The rearrangement links TRBV5-1 to TRBJ2-5, with TRBD1 matching 10 bases. V shed 1 base, J shed 7 bases, and the junction held 7 bases outside the gene matches. Germline V gene sequence: CDR1 SGHRS, CDR2 YFSETQ. The CDR3 loop spans 15 amino acids. The CDR3 DNA reads as TGCGCCAGCAGCTTGAGACAGGGGGCAGGTGGGACCCAGTACTTC. Protein: CASSLRQGAGGTQYF.

The V gene is TRBV13, the J gene TRBJ2-3; 8 nucleotides line up with TRBD2. CDR1 is PRHDT, CDR2 FYEKMQ, per germline (reference sequence). V trimming: 2 bases; J trimming: 2 bases; junction bases outside the gene matches: 9. The CDR3 runs 17 residues. CDR3 residues: CASSLWRLAGYTDTQYF. DNA for the CDR3: TGTGCCAGCAGCTTATGGCGGCTAGCGGGCTACACAGATACGCAGTATTTT.

This clone was counted once. The J gene is TRBJ2-3, the V gene TRBV5-1; tentative D call: TRBD2 (5 bases). The CDR3 contains 15 residues. Looked up from germline, CDR1 is SGHRS and CDR2 is YFSETQ. Trimming removed 3 bases at V and 2 bases at J, with 13 bases between. As DNA, the CDR3 is TGCGCCAGCAGCTCCAGTGGCGGGCTCACAGATACGCAGTATTTT. Its translation is CASSSSGGLTDTQYF. The variable domain in full, completed from reference TRBV5-1 and TRBJ2-3, reads KAGVTQTPRYLIKTRGQQVTLSCSPISGHRSVSWYQQTPGQGLQFLFEYFSETQRNKGNFPGRFSGRQFSNSRSEMNVSTLELGDSALYLCASSSSGGLTDTQYFGPGTRLTVL.

The chain couples TRBV7-9 to TRBJ2-3; D is unclear. The CDR3 length is 15 residues. Germline CDR1 SEHNR, CDR2 FQNEAQ (reference sequence). V lost 2 bases and J lost 6, with 15 bases in between. The CDR3 DNA is TGTGCCAGCAGCTTAACGGGTTTAGCCGGGGATACGCAGTATTTT. Protein: CASSLTGLAGDTQYF.

Here the CDR3 reads CASSPITLASGRSYEQYF. CDR3 DNA: TGTGCCAGCAGTCCCATAACTTTGGCTAGCGGACGCTCCTACGAGCAGTACTTC. The gene calls are TRBV27 and TRBJ2-7; 7 positions agree with TRBD2. CDR1 is MNHEY, CDR2 SMNVEV, per germline (reference sequence). J gave up 0 bases and V 5 bases, and 16 bases lay outside the gene matches. This CDR3 has 18 residues.

The V gene is TRBV6-5, the J gene TRBJ1-1; the D is unclear. This CDR3 contains 15 residues. CDR1 and CDR2 (germline): MNHEY, SVGAGI. Trimming removed 4 bases from V and 1 base from J, with 13 bases in between. DNA of the CDR3: TGTGCCAGCAGTTTCTGGAAGCGTCGGAACACTGAAGCTTTCTTT. Residues: CASSFWKRRNTEAFF.

The chain is built from TRBV19 and TRBJ2-3; 9 positions agree with TRBD2. Per germline, CDR1 LNHDA and CDR2 SQIVND (reference sequence). The CDR3 has 16 residues. V gave up 1 base and J gave up 6 bases; unmatched junction bases: 8. CDR3 DNA: TGTGCCAGTAGTATAGGGATAGCGGGGGCGGTGGATACGCAGTATTTT. Its translation is CASSIGIAGAVDTQYF.

This rearrangement joins TRBV12-3 or TRBV12-4 to TRBJ1-2; D call uncertain. V gave up 3 bases and J gave up 7 bases, with 12 bases separating them. The CDR3 has 13 residues. The CDR3 spells CASSFGPMPGYTF. In DNA, the CDR3 is TGTGCCAGCAGTTTCGGTCCTATGCCTGGCTACACCTTC.

J is TRBJ1-2 and V is TRBV28, with 11 bases that match TRBD1. With V trimmed by 6 bases and J by 7 bases, 10 bases remained unmatched. Germline loops: CDR1 MDHEN, CDR2 SYDVKM. This CDR3 comprises 15 residues. CDR3 DNA: TGTGCCAGCAGCGACATCCGGGACAGGGGGACTGGCTACACCTTC. Amino acid sequence: CASSDIRDRGTGYTF.

The chain couples TRBV5-4 to TRBJ2-4; 8 bases are a match to TRBD1. V shed 5 bases and J 0 bases; nucleotides not matched to a gene: 7. The CDR3 contains 16 residues. Looked up from germline, CDR1 is SGHNT and CDR2 is YYREEE (reference sequence). CDR3 sequence (DNA): TGTGCCAGCAGTCGCGGACAGGGTTTAGCCAAAAACATTCAGTACTTC. Its translation: CASSRGQGLAKNIQYF.

This clone was observed a few times. This rearrangement joins TRBV3-1 (or the pseudogene TRBV3-2) to TRBJ2-7, with D unclear. The CDR3 loop spans 13 amino acids. V lost 0 bases and J 4 bases, leaving 7 bases between the germline ends. Germline CDR1 LGHDT, CDR2 YNNKEL (reference sequence). CDR3 amino acids: CASSQDRQYEQYF. The CDR3 nucleotides are TGTGCCAGCAGCCAAGATCGTCAGTACGAGCAGTACTTC.

V and J are TRBV5-1 and TRBJ1-6; the match to TRBD1 covers 7 bases. After removal of 2 bases from V and 7 bases from J, the junction contained 9 bases not matched to a gene. The CDR3 is 16 residues long. CDR1 is SGHRS and CDR2 is YFSETQ in the germline V gene. The CDR3 reads CASSFDRVENNSPLHF. The CDR3 DNA is TGCGCCAGCAGCTTCGACAGGGTAGAAAACAATTCACCCCTCCACTTT.

This clone was seen ten or more times. This chain uses TRBV14 with TRBJ2-7; 7 bases line up with TRBD2. Looked up from germline, CDR1 is SGHDN and CDR2 is FVKESK. The V segment lost 0 bases and the J segment 2 bases; nucleotides outside the gene matches: 4. CDR3 length equals 15 residues. CDR3 protein: CASSQDRAGAYEQYF. The DNA of the CDR3 is TGTGCCAGCAGCCAAGATCGGGCGGGGGCCTACGAGCAGTACTTC.